The text below deals with one T cell receptor beta chain. The antigen remains unidentified. Germline CDR1 and CDR2: MRHNA and SNTAGT. V lost 9 bases and J 1 base, leaving 12 bases between the germline ends. The length of the CDR3 is 14 residues. This record comes from a study of OX40 agonist ivuxolimab in advanced cancers. Study at large: The drug used for patients, ivuxolimab, was an agonistic anti-OX40 (CD134) antibody. Findings and caveats of the study: Those patients achieving a partial response at 0.1-3.0 mg/kg showed among the lowest clonal expansion.

Exclusion applied to patients with autoimmune disease history or systemic immunosuppression. TCRdb's table, derived via immunoSEQ multiplex PCR, lists solely in-frame clones and lacks some. The repertoire holds under 70,000 clones, with 75% to 90% as singletons. Sequencing was performed on CD4+ or CD8+ T cells sorted from blood, taken in a trial of the OX40 agonist ivuxolimab. The sequence was obtained from an adult with an advanced solid tumor such as melanoma, head and neck, liver or kidney cancer. The chain is built from TRBV6-4 and TRBJ2-2; weak D call: TRBD2 (6 bases). CDR3 protein: CASRWGENTGELFF. The CDR3 DNA sequence: TGTGCCAGTCGCTGGGGGGAGAACACCGGGGAGCTGTTTTTT.